This T cell receptor (beta chain) emerged from a study of PD-1 blockade in mismatch repair-deficient tumors. Mismatch repair deficiency was confirmed in all patients, by PCR or immunohistochemistry. The TCR-sequenced patients were a few responders to pembrolizumab. With respect to this clone: Its antigen is not identified.

The repertoire was sequenced with immunoSEQ multiplex PCR; TCRdb's copy has only in-frame clones and lacks some. The sample holds 100,000 to 150,000 clones, about 85% seen once. This CDR3 comprises 19 residues. CDR1 and CDR2 (germline): LGHNA, YSLEER. V trimming: 0 bases; J trimming: 8 bases; junction bases outside the gene matches: 18. Study-level findings and limits: After pembrolizumab, tumor-resident clones rose rapidly, then generally contracted before radiologic responses.

The clonotype comes from an adult with mismatch repair-deficient cancer. The rearrangement joins TRBV4-3 to TRBJ2-1; TRBD2 matches at 8 bases. Material: peripheral blood, obtained 44 weeks after starting pembrolizumab. CDR3 protein: CASSQETGGPEVPWDEQFF. Here the CDR3 DNA reads TGCGCCAGCAGCCAAGAGACGGGAGGGCCGGAGGTCCCTTGGGATGAGCAGTTCTTC.